Shown below are 23 T cell receptor beta chains from a single sample sequenced in a study of cytotoxic CD8 clonotypes in ibrutinib-treated CLL. Clones were sequenced by immunoSEQ multiplex PCR, and TCRdb holds only the in-frame ones, with some missing. This sample has 70,000 to 85,000 clones; around 81% occur once, and the top ten carry roughly 8%. Sequencing was performed on PBMCs, taken at disease progression, from a patient treated with ibrutinib. These receptors were obtained from a human donor with chronic lymphocytic leukemia.

The rearrangement links TRBV6-5 to TRBJ1-5; D gene unclear. V was cut by 6 bases and J by 4 bases, with 16 bases left in between. CDR1 is MNHEY and CDR2 is SVGAGI in the germline V gene. CDR3 length: 15 residues. CDR3 loop: CASRGSGNPNQPQHF. CDR3 nucleotide sequence: TGTGCCAGCAGGGGATCGGGGAACCCTAATCAGCCCCAGCATTTT.

Only one count was recorded for this clone. The chain employs TRBV2 and TRBJ1-2; D ambiguous. The length of the CDR3 is 13 residues. The germline gives CDR1 SNHLY, CDR2 FYNNEI. Trimming removed 7 bases at V and 8 bases at J, with 17 bases between. The CDR3 reads CASNENAPGGYTF. As DNA, the CDR3 is TGTGCCAGCAACGAGAACGCTCCCGGCGGCTACACCTTC.

V and J are TRBV11-3 and TRBJ2-1; 10 nucleotides align to TRBD1. The CDR3 covers 14 residues. Germline trimming cut 6 bases from V and 6 bases from J; bases unmatched to any gene: 5. Germline CDR1 reads SGHNT; CDR2 reads YENEEA. The CDR3 nucleotides are TGTGCCAGCAGTCGGACAGGGGGGAGCAATGAGCAGTTCTTC. Amino acid sequence: CASSRTGGSNEQFF.

The chain combines TRBV6-1 with TRBJ1-2, with D possibly matching TRBD1 (6 bases). With 0 bases removed from V and 5 bases from J, the gap between germline ends came to 19 bases. This CDR3 comprises 17 residues. CDR1 and CDR2 (germline): MNHNS, SASEGT. CDR3 DNA: TGTGCCAGCAGTGAAGCGTTGTGGGGGGGGCCGAGGTATGGCTACACCTTC. Protein product: CASSEALWGGPRYGYTF.

This chain uses TRBV10-3 with TRBJ2-3; no definite D call. In germline, CDR1 is ENHRY, CDR2 SYGVKD. The CDR3 spans 13 residues. Trimming pared 0 bases from V and 2 bases from J, leaving 3 bases between. The CDR3 loop reads CAISESVTDTQYF. DNA for the CDR3: TGTGCCATCAGTGAGTCGGTCACAGATACGCAGTATTTT.

The chain employs TRBV5-1 and TRBJ2-1; TRBD2 agrees at 12 bases. This CDR3 is built from 16 residues. In germline, CDR1 is SGHRS, CDR2 YFSETQ. V shed 4 bases, J shed 6 bases, and the junction held 8 bases outside the gene matches. Written as DNA, the CDR3 is TGCGCCAGCAGCAGTAGGCTAGCGGGAGGGCGCAATGAGCAGTTCTTC. Protein product: CASSSRLAGGRNEQFF. The variable domain in full, with the rest retrieved from reference TRBV5-1 and TRBJ2-1, is KAGVTQTPRYLIKTRGQQVTLSCSPISGHRSVSWYQQTPGQGLQFLFEYFSETQRNKGNFPGRFSGRQFSNSRSEMNVSTLELGDSALYLCASSSRLAGGRNEQFFGPGTRLTVL.

This clone was counted once. In DNA, the CDR3 is TGTGCCAGCAGCCTGCCGGCCGGGGAGCTGTTTTTT. Protein sequence: CASSLPAGELFF. The V gene is TRBV7-9, the J gene TRBJ2-2; D ambiguous. Trimming removed 5 bases at V and 6 bases at J, with 7 bases between. The germline CDR1 and CDR2 sequences are SEHNR and FQNEAQ (reference sequence). The CDR3 loop spans 12 amino acids.

The chain has TRBV7-9 and TRBJ1-5; no reliable D call. With 3 bases removed from V and 4 bases from J, the gap between germline ends came to 4 bases. The CDR3 runs to 12 residues. Germline CDR1 and CDR2: SEHNR and FQNEAQ (reference sequence). The CDR3, as DNA: TGTGCCAGCAGCTTTTTGAATCAGCCCCAGCATTTT. It yields the protein CASSFLNQPQHF.

The chain joins TRBV6-1 to TRBJ2-7; D is possibly TRBD1 (7 bases). The germline CDR1 and CDR2 sequences are MNHNS and SASEGT. The CDR3 totals 14 residues. The V and J ends lost 4 bases and 3 bases respectively, with 13 bases between them. CDR3 bases: TGTGCCAGCAGTGGGGGGGACAGCTACTACGAGCAGTACTTC. Its protein product is CASSGGDSYYEQYF.

The chain joins TRBV7-9 to TRBJ2-7; D is perhaps TRBD1 or TRBD2 (5 bases each). Germline V CDR1 and CDR2: SEHNR, FQNEAQ (reference sequence). The CDR3 totals 17 residues. The V end lost 4 bases, the J end lost 0 bases, and 19 bases lay between the germline ends. CDR3: CASSSNWGFRISYEQYF. The DNA of the CDR3 is TGTGCCAGCAGCTCAAACTGGGGGTTTAGGATCTCCTACGAGCAGTACTTC.

The chain employs TRBV7-3 and TRBJ2-7, with a possible D match to TRBD1 (5 bases). This CDR3 has 12 amino acids. V lost 3 bases and J 6 bases, leaving 9 bases between the germline ends. Germline CDR1 reads SGHTA; CDR2 reads FQGTGA. The CDR3 nucleotides are TGTGCCAGCAGCTTCAGGGTTTCCGAGCAGTACTTC. Amino acids: CASSFRVSEQYF.

The V and J genes are TRBV4-1 and TRBJ1-5; the match to TRBD1 covers 11 bases. CDR1 and CDR2 (germline): MGHRA, YSYEKL. After removal of 6 bases from V and 7 bases from J, the junction contained 2 bases not matched to a gene. This CDR3 region has 13 residues. In DNA, the CDR3 is TGCGCCAGCAGGGGACAGGGGGACCAGCCCCAGCATTTT. It encodes CASRGQGDQPQHF.

The rearrangement links TRBV10-2 to TRBJ1-1; possible D gene TRBD1, 5 bases. The V and J ends lost 8 bases and 0 bases respectively, with 19 bases between them. Germline-derived CDR1 and CDR2 are WSHSY and SAAADI. The CDR3 length is 16 residues. The DNA for the CDR3 is TGCGCCAGCCTGAATGGGGGGTGGCCCATGAACACTGAAGCTTTCTTT. It specifies CASLNGGWPMNTEAFF.

The chain uses TRBV5-6 and TRBJ1-3, with D possibly matching TRBD1 (5 bases). V was shortened by 1 base and J by 0 bases, with 8 bases between the two germline ends. The germline V gene has CDR1 SGHDT and CDR2 YYEEEE. The CDR3 has 15 residues. In DNA form, the CDR3 reads TGTGCCAGCAGCTTGTGGGGCCTCTCTGGAAACACCATATATTTT. It specifies CASSLWGLSGNTIYF.

The chain recombines TRBV19 with TRBJ1-2, with 8 positions matching TRBD1. CDR1 LNHDA and CDR2 SQIVND come from the germline V gene (reference sequence). The junction had 5 bases not matched to a gene; V was cut back by 7 bases and J by 4 bases. The CDR3 loop spans 13 amino acids. The CDR3 loop is CASTGGYRYGYTF. The CDR3 bases are TGTGCCAGTACAGGGGGCTACCGCTATGGCTACACCTTC.

The chain carries TRBV5-4 and TRBJ1-2, with D tentatively TRBD1 (6 bases). The length of the CDR3 is 14 residues. Trimming pared 5 bases from V and 8 bases from J, leaving 19 bases between. The germline gives CDR1 SGHNT, CDR2 YYREEE (reference sequence). CDR3 region: CASSRPGTGGGYTF. The CDR3 DNA is TGTGCCAGCAGTCGGCCGGGAACCGGGGGCGGCTACACCTTC. Together with reference TRBV5-4 and TRBJ1-2, the CDR3 gives the full variable domain: ETGVTQSPTHLIKTRGQQVTLRCSSQSGHNTVSWYQQALGQGPQFIFQYYREEENGRGNFPPRFSGLQFPNYSSELNVNALELDDSALYLCASSRPGTGGGYTFGSGTRLTVV.

This clone was seen a handful of times. The chain has TRBV2 and TRBJ1-5; D is uncertain. Per germline, CDR1 SNHLY and CDR2 FYNNEI. Trimming took 6 bases from V and 2 from J, leaving 11 bases between them. The CDR3 length is 14 residues. CDR3 loop: CASSAGRGNQPQHF. DNA for the CDR3: TGTGCCAGCAGCGCTGGAAGGGGCAATCAGCCCCAGCATTTT.

V usage is TRBV5-1 and J usage is TRBJ2-6; a weak D match, TRBD1 (6 bases). Trimming removed 5 bases from V and 1 base from J, with 7 bases in between. Germline lookup yields CDR1 SGHRS and CDR2 YFSETQ. The CDR3 consists of 14 residues. The CDR3 loop reads CASRQGSGANVLTF. CDR3 nucleotide sequence: TGCGCCAGCAGACAGGGTTCTGGGGCCAACGTCCTGACTTTC. Using reference TRBV5-1 and TRBJ2-6 for the parts outside the CDR3, the full variable domain is KAGVTQTPRYLIKTRGQQVTLSCSPISGHRSVSWYQQTPGQGLQFLFEYFSETQRNKGNFPGRFSGRQFSNSRSEMNVSTLELGDSALYLCASRQGSGANVLTFGAGSRLTVL.

The chain carries TRBV6-4 and TRBJ1-2, with 9 positions matching TRBD1. The V and J ends lost 5 bases and 6 bases, in that order; junction bases with no gene match: 10. CDR3 length equals 15 residues. Germline V gene lookup returns CDR1 MRHNA and CDR2 SNTAGT. The CDR3 DNA follows: TGTGCCAGCAGTTCCGGGACAGGGTCACTAGATGGCTACACCTTC. This translates into CASSSGTGSLDGYTF.

This chain links TRBV10-1 with TRBJ2-3; D ambiguous. Germline CDR1 is WNHNN and CDR2 is SYGVQD (reference sequence). The CDR3 loop spans 16 amino acids. Trimming left V 3 bases short and J 2 bases short, with 15 bases between. This CDR3 reads CASSESFPLVTDTQYF. DNA of the CDR3: TGCGCCAGCAGTGAAAGTTTTCCTTTAGTCACAGATACGCAGTATTTT.

This sequence joins TRBV4-2 and TRBJ2-7, with 9 bases aligning to TRBD2. The CDR3 covers 17 residues. Trimming took 0 bases from V and 3 from J; bases not matched to a gene: 9. Germline CDR1 and CDR2: LGHNA and YNFKEQ. CDR3 loop: CASSQDFLAGYFYEQYF. The CDR3 DNA is TGTGCCAGCAGCCAAGATTTTCTAGCGGGGTACTTCTACGAGCAGTACTTC.

This chain joins TRBV6-1 and TRBJ1-1; D not certain. The CDR3 sequence is 13 residues long. Germline CDR1 MNHNS, CDR2 SASEGT. V lost 8 bases and J 5 bases, leaving 15 bases between the germline ends. The DNA of the CDR3 is TGTGCCAGCGTTAGTAAAAGTCGAACTGAAGCTTTCTTT. Protein: CASVSKSRTEAFF.

The rearrangement links TRBV4-1 to TRBJ2-7, with D perhaps matching TRBD2 (5 bases). Trimming removed 2 bases at V and 2 bases at J, with 13 bases between. Germline CDR1 MGHRA, CDR2 YSYEKL. The CDR3 covers 15 residues. In DNA, the CDR3 is TGCGCCAGCAGCCAACCCCTGGCGGGCACCTACGAGCAGTACTTC. It specifies CASSQPLAGTYEQYF.